One and the same sample provided the 23 T cell receptor beta chains below, sequenced in a study of CD8 T cells in Susac syndrome. cDNA came from around 0.54 to 1 ug RNA primed by random hexamers. TCRdb passed the immunoSEQ multiplex PCR reads through MiXCR, listing each CDR3 protein once. Found here are about 71,000 distinct CDR3 sequences, under 96% of them singletons; the top ten hold around 0.11%. Material for sequencing was CD4+ T cells from PBMCs. The receptors were gathered from a human donor with multiple sclerosis.

Here the CDR3 DNA reads TGTGCCAGCAGTTTCGCCGAAAACCGAGGCTACACCTTC. Protein sequence: CASSFAENRGYTF. The chain carries TRBV12-3 or TRBV12-4 and TRBJ1-2; D not certain. V lost 3 bases, J lost 8 bases, and 13 bases lay in between. The CDR3 has 13 amino acids.

This chain uses TRBV29-1 with TRBJ2-3, with 10 nucleotides matching TRBD2. The CDR3 extends over 14 amino acids. Germline lookup yields CDR1 SQVTM and CDR2 ANQGSEA. V lost 5 bases and J lost 2; bases outside the gene matches: 4. The CDR3 DNA reads TGCAGCGTTCCAACTAGCGGGGTCACAGATACGCAGTATTTT. It is translated as CSVPTSGVTDTQYF.

The chain is built from TRBV7-9 and TRBJ1-1, with D possibly being TRBD1 (6 bases). V was cut by 5 bases and J by 1 base, with 17 bases left in between. The CDR3 extends over 16 amino acids. The germline CDR1 and CDR2 sequences are SEHNR and FQNEAQ (reference sequence). DNA for the CDR3: TGTGCCAGCAGCCGATCGGGGGGGCCGAGGAACACTGAAGCTTTCTTT. It is translated as CASSRSGGPRNTEAFF.

V gene TRBV29-1 combines with J gene TRBJ2-7, with 9 bases identical to TRBD1. The CDR3 spans 13 residues. Losses at the gene ends were 6 bases for V and 3 bases for J; bases not matched to a gene: 6. Germline CDR1 SQVTM, CDR2 ANQGSEA. In DNA, the CDR3 is TGCAGCGTACCGGGACAGGGTATCTACGAGCAGTACTTC. This translates into CSVPGQGIYEQYF.

In this sample, this clonotype turned up once. This chain joins TRBV12-3 or TRBV12-4 and TRBJ2-2; tentatively, D is TRBD1 (6 bases). The V gene lost 8 bases and the J gene lost 5 bases, with 9 bases spanning the gap. The CDR3 totals 12 residues. DNA for the CDR3: TGTGCCAGCGATGACAGGACCGGGGAGCTGTTTTTT. It specifies CASDDRTGELFF.

The chain carries TRBV20-1 and TRBJ2-4; D uncertain. The germline V gene has CDR1 DFQATT and CDR2 SNEGSKA (reference sequence). V lost 5 bases and J lost 0, with 8 bases in between. This CDR3 comprises 13 residues. The CDR3 DNA follows: TGCAGTGCTGTCGGAATAGCCAAAAACATTCAGTACTTC. It codes for CSAVGIAKNIQYF.

The V call is TRBV5-4, the J call TRBJ2-3, with D possibly TRBD1 on 6 matching bases. From germline, CDR1 is SGHNT and CDR2 YYREEE (reference sequence). This CDR3 comprises 15 residues. V lost 1 base and J 0 bases, leaving 9 bases between the germline ends. CDR3 in DNA: TGTGCCAGCAGCTTGTGGGACATCAGCACAGATACGCAGTATTTT. Translating it yields CASSLWDISTDTQYF.

This clonotype was observed a few times. The rearrangement joins TRBV7-2 to TRBJ1-6; 9 bases agree with TRBD1. The trim removed 4 bases at V and 10 bases at J, leaving 2 bases unmatched. This CDR3 spans 13 amino acids. CDR1 is SGHTA, CDR2 FQGNSA, per germline. The CDR3 reads CASSSDRGSPLHF. DNA for the CDR3: TGTGCCAGCAGCTCGGACAGGGGCTCACCCCTCCACTTT.

CDR3 amino acids: CSASIQRNTEAFF. CDR3 DNA: TGCAGTGCTAGTATCCAACGGAACACTGAAGCTTTCTTT. The chain links TRBV20-1 to TRBJ1-1, with unresolved D. This CDR3 is built from 13 residues. CDR1 is DFQATT and CDR2 is SNEGSKA in the germline V gene (reference sequence). V was clipped by 3 bases and J by 1 base, with 9 bases between them.

The rearrangement joins TRBV20-1 to TRBJ1-5; D is unresolved. The CDR3 contains 14 residues. The V end was cut by 5 bases, the J end by 1 base, with 12 bases between. Germline V gives CDR1 DFQATT, CDR2 SNEGSKA (reference sequence). The CDR3 DNA reads as TGCAGTGCTGCCCCCCTAGGGAGCAATCAGCCCCAGCATTTT. This encodes CSAAPLGSNQPQHF.

J is TRBJ2-1 and V is TRBV5-1; 15 nucleotides agree with TRBD2. Germline assignment: CDR1 SGHRS and CDR2 YFSETQ. V shed 2 bases and J 8 bases; nucleotides not matched to a gene: 8. The CDR3 has 17 amino acids. CDR3 nucleotide sequence: TGCGCCAGCAGCTTATCTGGACTAGCGGGGGGGCCGGATGAGCAGTTCTTC. Translating it yields CASSLSGLAGGPDEQFF.

The chain joins TRBV12-3 or TRBV12-4 to TRBJ1-2; D gene uncertain. The CDR3 loop spans 10 amino acids. The V end lost 5 bases, the J end lost 8 bases, and 6 bases lay between the germline ends. The CDR3 DNA reads as TGTGCCAGCAGTCCGCGGGGCTACACCTTC. It yields the protein CASSPRGYTF.

The rearrangement uses TRBV5-1 and TRBJ2-7, with D possibly TRBD2 on 5 matching bases. V dropped 4 bases and J dropped 1 base, with 9 bases sitting between them. Germline V gene lookup returns CDR1 SGHRS and CDR2 YFSETQ. The CDR3 is made up of 13 amino acids. In nucleotides, the CDR3 is TGCGCCAGCAGCAGTAGCGAGTCCTACGAGCAGTACTTC. Protein sequence: CASSSSESYEQYF.

V gene TRBV29-1 combines with J gene TRBJ1-1, with TRBD1 as a possible D gene (5 bases). Deletions cut 6 bases from V and 3 bases from J, with 11 bases between. The CDR3 runs to 12 residues. Germline V lookup: CDR1 SQVTM, CDR2 ANQGSEA. This chain's CDR3 is CSVHWGDTEAFF. The DNA for the CDR3 is TGCAGCGTCCATTGGGGGGACACTGAAGCTTTCTTT.

This rearrangement joins TRBV7-2 to TRBJ2-7; 7 bases are a match to TRBD1. Germline V gene data show CDR1 as SGHTA and CDR2 as FQGNSA. This CDR3 spans 13 amino acids. With 2 bases clipped from V and 3 bases from J, the junction kept 1 base outside the gene matches. CDR3 region: CASSLTGDYEQYF. DNA for the CDR3: TGTGCCAGCAGCTTAACAGGGGACTACGAGCAGTACTTC.

J is TRBJ2-3 and V is TRBV24-1; maybe TRBD1 (6 bases). V was shortened by 4 bases and J by 3 bases, with 13 bases between the two germline ends. This CDR3 spans 15 amino acids. From germline, CDR1 is KGHDR and CDR2 SFDVKD. The CDR3 protein is CATSEGRTETDTQYF. CDR3 bases: TGTGCCACCAGTGAGGGCAGGACAGAAACAGATACGCAGTATTTT.

The chain has TRBV6-2 or TRBV6-3 and TRBJ1-6; D gene ambiguous. V lost 5 bases and J 7 bases, leaving 15 bases between the germline ends. The CDR3 runs to 15 residues. CDR1 is MNHEY, CDR2 SVGEGT, per germline. The CDR3 region has the DNA TGTGCCAGCAGTGGGCCCGGCCGGATAAATTCACCCCTCCACTTT. Its translation is CASSGPGRINSPLHF.

The gene calls are TRBV29-1 and TRBJ1-1; D not resolved. The CDR3 covers 12 residues. Germline V lookup: CDR1 SQVTM, CDR2 ANQGSEA. The V end was cut by 6 bases, the J end by 1 base, with 9 bases between. In nucleotides, the CDR3 is TGCAGCGTGGCAACGGGGAACACTGAAGCTTTCTTT. It specifies CSVATGNTEAFF.

This clonotype showed up just once. V is TRBV18 and J is TRBJ2-7; either TRBD1 or TRBD2 may fit D (5 bases each). The CDR3 contains 13 residues. Looked up from germline, CDR1 is KGHSH and CDR2 is LQKENI. V was trimmed by 3 bases and J by 5 bases, leaving 11 bases between them. Here the CDR3 DNA reads TGTGCCAGCTCACCTCCCGGGGCCAACGAGCAGTACTTC. Its protein product is CASSPPGANEQYF.

J is TRBJ1-2 and V is TRBV20-1, with TRBD1 matching over 8 bases. The V segment lost 2 bases and the J segment 4 bases; nucleotides outside the gene matches: 6. The V gene's germline CDR1 is DFQATT and CDR2 SNEGSKA (reference sequence). This CDR3 is 14 amino acids long. For the CDR3, the DNA is TGCAGTGCTAGACAGGGGGCGCGTAGCTATGGCTACACCTTC. Its protein is CSARQGARSYGYTF.

The J gene is TRBJ1-5, the V gene TRBV12-3 or TRBV12-4; D might be TRBD1 (5 bases). Between the trimmed V and J ends, which lost 3 bases and 1 base, there was a span of 10 bases. This CDR3 contains 15 residues. The chain's CDR3 is CASSFGGGSNQPQHF. The CDR3 nucleotides read TGTGCCAGCAGTTTTGGGGGAGGCAGCAATCAGCCCCAGCATTTT.

The chain employs TRBV5-1 and TRBJ1-6; tentatively, D is TRBD1 (6 bases). The germline gives CDR1 SGHRS, CDR2 YFSETQ. This CDR3 region has 15 residues. V was pared by 1 base and J by 8 bases, with 13 bases between. This chain's CDR3 is CASSLMGGRDSPLHF. CDR3 in DNA: TGCGCCAGCAGCTTGATGGGGGGGCGAGATTCACCCCTCCACTTT.

The chain carries TRBV3-1 and TRBJ1-4; the match to TRBD1 covers 8 bases. With 2 bases clipped from V and 8 bases from J, the junction kept 4 bases outside the gene matches. Germline V gene data show CDR1 as LGHDT and CDR2 as YNNKEL (reference sequence). The CDR3 runs to 14 residues. The chain's CDR3 is CASSQWTGSEKLFF. CDR3 nucleotides: TGTGCCAGCAGCCAATGGACAGGGAGCGAAAAACTGTTTTTT.